These 6 T cell receptor beta chains share one sample of origin, sequenced in a study of cytomegalovirus exposure and HLA in healthy donors. A multiplex PCR was run with 60 Vbeta primers and 13 Jbeta primers. Sequencing was performed with immunoSEQ multiplex PCR; in TCRdb, only in-frame clones are kept and a portion is missing. Among about 150,000 clones, about three quarters were seen once, and the ten largest hold roughly 0.7%. Sequencing was performed on PBMCs. The source of these receptors is a male donor in good health and CMV-seronegative.

This rearrangement joins TRBV11-1 to TRBJ2-5, with 8 bases lining up with TRBD1. The tail of the sequence fits TRBJ2-7 better, so the J call may be wrong. Per the germline V gene, CDR1 is SGHAT and CDR2 is FQDESV (reference sequence). The CDR3 spans 13 residues. CDR3 sequence: CASSFDRGYEQYF. The CDR3 coding sequence is TGTGCCAGCAGCTTCGACAGGGGCTACGAGCAGTACTTC.

V and J are TRBV7-9 and TRBJ1-3, with D unclear. CDR3 size: 14 residues. Trimming took 7 bases from V and 0 from J, leaving 10 bases between them. CDR1 is SEHNR, CDR2 FQNEAQ, per germline (reference sequence). The CDR3 DNA follows: TGTGCCAGCATGGCCGTGATCTCTGGAAACACCATATATTTT. Translation gives CASMAVISGNTIYF.

This chain connects TRBV19 to TRBJ2-7, with a possible D match to TRBD1 (5 bases). Germline V gene data show CDR1 as LNHDA and CDR2 as SQIVND (reference sequence). With 3 bases removed from V and 3 bases from J, the gap between germline ends came to 12 bases. The CDR3 loop spans 14 amino acids. In DNA form, the CDR3 reads TGTGCCAGTAGTATGTCCAGGGATCTCTACGAGCAGTACTTC. Translating gives CASSMSRDLYEQYF.

The chain employs TRBV5-1 and TRBJ2-7, with 7 bases aligning to TRBD1. Trimming took 5 bases from V and 2 from J; bases not matched to a gene: 7. Germline V gene data show CDR1 as SGHRS and CDR2 as YFSETQ. The CDR3 loop spans 14 amino acids. CDR3 nucleotides: TGCGCCAGCAGGACACAGGGGAATACCTACGAGCAGTACTTC. As protein: CASRTQGNTYEQYF.

V is TRBV27 and J is TRBJ1-1, with TRBD1 matching 7 bases. Looked up from germline, CDR1 is MNHEY and CDR2 is SMNVEV (reference sequence). The length of the CDR3 is 15 residues. The V and J ends lost 2 bases and 1 base, in that order; junction bases with no gene match: 4. CDR3 loop: CASSLVSGGNTEAFF. For the CDR3, the DNA is TGTGCCAGCAGTTTAGTATCAGGGGGGAACACTGAAGCTTTCTTT.

This clone turned up a few times. This chain uses TRBV6-5 with TRBJ2-7, with TRBD1 matching 7 bases. This CDR3 has 15 residues. The germline gives CDR1 MNHEY, CDR2 SVGAGI. The ends lost 0 bases at V and 0 bases at J; junction bases unmatched: 2. CDR3 coding DNA: TGTGCCAGCAGTTACTCGGGGGACAGCTCCTACGAGCAGTACTTC. It specifies CASSYSGDSSYEQYF.